A single TCR beta chain is shown here with its context. Its antigen is unidentified. These data are taken from a study of response to subunit inactivated influenza vaccine. Study results and limitations: With each seasonal influenza vaccination, the authors suggested, few new T cells are recruited.

Germline CDR1 reads KGHSH; CDR2 reads LQKENI. V lost 3 bases and J lost 5, with 12 bases in between. The CDR3 length is 14 residues. TCRdb re-called the RT-PCR reads with MiXCR, one entry per CDR3 protein. The sample holds roughly 170,000 distinct CDR3 sequences; about a tenth are singletons and the top ten take 11%. This sample comprised non-naive T cells sorted from PBMCs, obtained on the day of vaccination. The sequence was collected from a man in his forties or fifties who received an inactivated influenza vaccine. The genes are TRBV18 and TRBJ2-3; possible D gene TRBD1, 5 bases. For the CDR3, the DNA is TGTGCCAGCTCACCGCGACAGCCGATAGATACGCAGTATTTT. Residues: CASSPRQPIDTQYF.